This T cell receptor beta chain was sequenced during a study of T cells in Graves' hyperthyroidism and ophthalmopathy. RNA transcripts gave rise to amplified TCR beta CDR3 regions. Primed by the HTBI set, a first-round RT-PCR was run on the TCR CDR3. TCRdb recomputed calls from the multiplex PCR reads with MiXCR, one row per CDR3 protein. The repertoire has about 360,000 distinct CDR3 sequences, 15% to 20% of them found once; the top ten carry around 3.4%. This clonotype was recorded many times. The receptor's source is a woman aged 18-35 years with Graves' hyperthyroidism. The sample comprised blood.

The CDR3 sequence is CSARTVGYTEAFF. For the CDR3, the DNA is TGCAGTGCCCGGACCGTAGGGTACACTGAAGCTTTCTTT. The chain recombines TRBV20-1 with TRBJ1-1, with D uncertain. CDR1 DFQATT and CDR2 SNEGSKA come from the germline V gene (reference sequence). CDR3 size: 13 residues. The germline V and J ends were trimmed by 6 bases and 3 bases, with 14 bases remaining between them.